This T cell receptor beta chain appears in the sequencing data of a study of OX40 agonist ivuxolimab in advanced cancers. Overall study context: Ivuxolimab, an agonist antibody against OX40 (CD134), was given to patients. Averaging about 60 years in age, with a range of roughly 23 to 80, the cohort was approximately 84% male. Study findings and constraints: Mean expanded clone counts were higher in CD8+ than CD4+ T cells. Clonal expansion by week 6 occurred in CD4+ and CD8+ blood T cells (at 0.1 to 3.0 mg/kg).

This clone occurred once. Antigen specificity is unknown. Some clones are missing from TCRdb's copy, which holds only in-frame ones; the method was immunoSEQ multiplex PCR. The sample includes around 25,000 clones, about 86% of them seen just once. Germline CDR1 reads MDHEN; CDR2 reads SYDVKM. Trimming removed 3 bases from V and 4 bases from J, with 10 bases in between. This CDR3 contains 14 residues. Here the sequenced sample was CD4+ or CD8+ T cells sorted from blood, taken in a trial of the OX40 agonist ivuxolimab. The rearrangement joins TRBV28 to TRBJ2-1; no clear D gene. This receptor was obtained from an adult with an advanced solid tumor such as melanoma, head and neck, liver or kidney cancer. In DNA form, the CDR3 reads TGTGCCAGCAGTTTGGGCAGATCTTACAATGAGCAGTTCTTC. Residues: CASSLGRSYNEQFF.